Each of the 27 T cell receptor beta chains below was sequenced from the same sample in a study of blood T cell repertoires in COVID-19. The assay was immunoSEQ multiplex PCR, and TCRdb's table has in-frame clones only and misses some. Of some 250,000 clones listed, 80% to 90% are singletons. The sequenced sample consisted of PBMCs or T cells enriched from blood (not recorded which). The receptors here all came from a man aged 35 to 55 who had recovered from COVID-19.

The chain joins TRBV19 to TRBJ1-3; the D is unclear. CDR3 length: 14 residues. Germline CDR1 is LNHDA and CDR2 is SQIVND (reference sequence). Trimming cost V 6 bases and J 0 bases, with 9 bases left between them. The CDR3 protein is CASRADLSGNTIYF. In DNA form, the CDR3 reads TGTGCCAGTAGAGCTGATCTCTCTGGAAACACCATATATTTT.

This clone was found once. The chain carries TRBV7-9 and TRBJ1-3; D might be TRBD1 (6 bases). The CDR3 is 18 residues long. CDR1 is SEHNR and CDR2 is FQNEAQ in the germline V gene (reference sequence). V shed 5 bases and J shed 0 bases, with 20 bases lying between them. This chain's CDR3 is CASSHTRDTKYSGNTIYF. In DNA form, the CDR3 reads TGTGCCAGCAGCCACACCCGGGACACCAAATACTCTGGAAACACCATATATTTT.

This chain uses TRBV11-2 with TRBJ2-7, with TRBD2 matching over 9 bases. The CDR3 is 14 residues long. Trimming removed 4 bases from V and 0 bases from J; junction bases left unmatched: 1. The V gene's germline CDR1 is SGHAT and CDR2 FQNNGV. CDR3 in amino acids: CASSSTSGSYEQYF. The CDR3 DNA reads as TGTGCCAGCAGCTCGACTAGCGGCTCCTACGAGCAGTACTTC.

The chain uses TRBV18 and TRBJ2-7, with TRBD1 matching over 8 bases. J gave up 4 bases and V 0 bases, and 8 bases lay outside the gene matches. This CDR3 has 16 amino acids. The germline CDR1 and CDR2 sequences are KGHSH and LQKENI. CDR3 bases: TGTGCCAGCTCACCACCTACACTGACAGGGGCTTACGAGCAGTACTTC. The encoded protein is CASSPPTLTGAYEQYF.

This clone was observed once. This chain's CDR3 is CASSYSDSSQYF. The DNA of the CDR3 is TGTGCCAGCAGTTACTCAGACAGTTCACAGTACTTC. The rearrangement joins TRBV6-5 to TRBJ2-7; the D gene is possibly TRBD1 (5 bases). The germline CDR1 and CDR2 sequences are MNHEY and SVGAGI. Trimming shortened V by 0 bases and J by 10 bases, and 10 bases separated the two germline ends. This CDR3 comprises 12 residues.

J is TRBJ2-1 and V is TRBV5-1, with 7 nucleotides matching TRBD1. The V segment lost 4 bases and the J segment 10 bases; nucleotides outside the gene matches: 5. Germline CDR1 is SGHRS and CDR2 is YFSETQ. The CDR3 is 12 residues long. CDR3 protein: CASSPTGAEQFF. CDR3 DNA: TGCGCCAGCAGCCCTACAGGGGCCGAGCAGTTCTTC.

The gene calls are TRBV9 and TRBJ1-2, with 10 bases lining up with TRBD1. This CDR3 comprises 20 residues. Germline V CDR1 and CDR2: SGDLS, YYNGEE. Unmatched junction bases numbered 17, after V lost 3 bases and J lost 0 bases. Written as DNA, the CDR3 is TGTGCCAGCAGCGCCTTGACCCCGGGACAGGGGTCGAACACTAACTATGGCTACACCTTC. It encodes CASSALTPGQGSNTNYGYTF.

There are a few counts of this clone. The rearrangement joins TRBV29-1 to TRBJ1-1; D is possibly TRBD1 (5 bases). V was pared by 1 base and J by 3 bases, with 12 bases between. Per germline, CDR1 SQVTM and CDR2 ANQGSEA. The CDR3 has 14 amino acids. The CDR3, as DNA: TGCAGCGTTGAAGGGGGTCGGGGGGACACTGAAGCTTTCTTT. Translation gives CSVEGGRGDTEAFF.

The chain employs TRBV27 and TRBJ2-7, with TRBD1 matching over 7 bases. Unmatched junction bases numbered 4, after V lost 5 bases and J lost 0 bases. Looked up from germline, CDR1 is MNHEY and CDR2 is SMNVEV (reference sequence). This CDR3 is built from 14 residues. CDR3 nucleotide sequence: TGTGCCAGCAGTCATGACAGGGTCTCCTACGAGCAGTACTTC. This gives the protein CASSHDRVSYEQYF.

The chain is built from TRBV11-3 and TRBJ1-6; the D gene is possibly TRBD1 (5 bases). CDR1 is SGHNT, CDR2 YENEEA, per germline. V shed 5 bases and J shed 14 bases, with 25 bases lying between them. The CDR3 spans 16 residues. As DNA, the CDR3 is TGTGCCAGCAGCCCCACTCATGCGGGGGTACACACCACCCTCCACTTT. It encodes CASSPTHAGVHTTLHF. The whole variable domain, filled in from reference TRBV11-3 and TRBJ1-6, reads EAGVVQSPRYKIIEKKQPVAFWCNPISGHNTLYWYLQNLGQGPELLIRYENEEAVDDSQLPKDRFSAERLKGVDSTLKIQPAELGDSAVYLCASSPTHAGVHTTLHFGNGTRLTVT.

The table lists this clone with a few counts. The chain carries TRBV19 and TRBJ1-1; D possibly corresponds to TRBD1 (5 bases). The CDR3 is 16 residues long. Germline V gene lookup returns CDR1 LNHDA and CDR2 SQIVND (reference sequence). Trimming pared 4 bases from V and 2 bases from J, leaving 17 bases between. The CDR3 coding sequence is TGTGCCAGTAGTAGCCGGAGGGGCCAGAGAAACACTGAAGCTTTCTTT. Translating gives CASSSRRGQRNTEAFF.

This clone was picked up one time. The CDR3 loop reads CATGQGYTGELFF. Here the CDR3 DNA reads TGTGCCACAGGACAGGGCTACACCGGGGAGCTGTTTTTT. The rearrangement uses TRBV15 and TRBJ2-2, with TRBD1 matching 8 bases. The V gene's germline CDR1 is LNHNV and CDR2 YYDKDF (reference sequence). Losses at the gene ends were 9 bases for V and 3 bases for J; bases not matched to a gene: 3. The CDR3 consists of 13 residues.

The rearrangement uses TRBV7-2 and TRBJ1-4; D perhaps matches TRBD1 (6 bases). This CDR3 comprises 15 residues. Trimming cost V 3 bases and J 6 bases, with 14 bases left between them. CDR1 and CDR2 from the germline V gene are SGHTA and FQGNSA. CDR3 nucleotides: TGTGCCAGCAGCTTTATGGGGGCAGGGGATGAAAAACTGTTTTTT. Protein: CASSFMGAGDEKLFF. The entire variable domain, with the rest obtained from reference TRBV7-2 and TRBJ1-4, is as follows: GAGVSQSPSNKVTEKGKDVELRCDPISGHTALYWYRQSLGQGLEFLIYFQGNSAPDKSGLPSDRFSAERTGGSVSTLTIQRTQQEDSAVYLCASSFMGAGDEKLFFGSGTQLSVL.

This rearrangement joins TRBV9 to TRBJ2-7; D perhaps matches TRBD1 (6 bases). Per germline, CDR1 SGDLS and CDR2 YYNGEE. V lost 0 bases and J lost 2, with 12 bases in between. The CDR3 covers 15 residues. The CDR3 here is CASSVAATGTYEQYF. CDR3 in DNA: TGTGCCAGCAGCGTAGCTGCGACAGGCACCTACGAGCAGTACTTC.

The chain links TRBV4-3 to TRBJ2-7; 10 positions match TRBD2. The V segment lost 4 bases and the J segment 8 bases; nucleotides outside the gene matches: 11. Per the germline V gene, CDR1 is LGHNA and CDR2 is YSLEER. The CDR3 runs 15 residues. CDR3 sequence (DNA): TGCGCCAGCAGCCCGGGGGGGCTAGCGGGAGCTAAGCAGTACTTC. It translates to CASSPGGLAGAKQYF.

This chain links TRBV5-6 with TRBJ2-7; 9 bases line up with TRBD1. CDR1 and CDR2 (germline): SGHDT, YYEEEE. The ends lost 4 bases at V and 2 bases at J; junction bases unmatched: 13. This CDR3 has 17 amino acids. The CDR3: CASSPGTGFFFAYEQYF. CDR3 bases: TGTGCCAGCAGCCCCGGGACAGGGTTTTTTTTCGCCTACGAGCAGTACTTC.

The rearrangement joins TRBV5-4 to TRBJ2-7, with D hard to call. CDR1 is SGHNT, CDR2 YYREEE, per germline (reference sequence). V was clipped by 2 bases and J by 5 bases, with 5 bases between them. CDR3 size: 11 residues. The CDR3 spells CASSFADEQYF. In DNA, the CDR3 is TGTGCCAGCAGCTTTGCAGACGAGCAGTACTTC.

The chain is built from TRBV5-1 and TRBJ1-2, with 8 nucleotides matching TRBD1. The CDR3 spans 15 residues. V dropped 6 bases and J dropped 4; count of bases not matched to a gene: 11. From germline, CDR1 is SGHRS and CDR2 YFSETQ. CDR3 residues: CASKITRGQGYGYTF. The CDR3 nucleotides are TGCGCCAGCAAAATCACCAGGGGGCAGGGCTATGGCTACACCTTC. The full variable domain, rest sourced from reference TRBV5-1 and TRBJ1-2, is KAGVTQTPRYLIKTRGQQVTLSCSPISGHRSVSWYQQTPGQGLQFLFEYFSETQRNKGNFPGRFSGRQFSNSRSEMNVSTLELGDSALYLCASKITRGQGYGYTFGSGTRLTVV.

The chain uses TRBV5-6 and TRBJ2-7; 9 bases match TRBD2. CDR3 length: 16 amino acids. V lost 0 bases and J lost 6; bases outside the gene matches: 10. CDR1 SGHDT and CDR2 YYEEEE come from the germline V gene. The CDR3 DNA reads TGTGCCAGCAGCTTGGTTAATGGGACTAGCCGTGGCGAGCAGTACTTC. This gives the protein CASSLVNGTSRGEQYF.

This chain links TRBV4-3 with TRBJ2-3, with 7 nucleotides matching TRBD2. This CDR3 is 21 amino acids long. The J segment lost 6 bases and the V segment lost 1 base, leaving 25 bases of the junction unmatched. Germline V gives CDR1 LGHNA, CDR2 YSLEER. CDR3 loop: CASSQVTAVWEGPYLADTQYF. In nucleotides, the CDR3 is TGCGCCAGCAGCCAAGTTACGGCGGTATGGGAGGGACCCTACCTCGCGGATACGCAGTATTTT.

This clone was detected only once. The chain is built from TRBV5-5 and TRBJ1-1; a possible D gene is TRBD1 (6 bases). The CDR3 contains 15 residues. The germline CDR1 and CDR2 sequences are SGHKS and YYEKEE (reference sequence). V gave up 0 bases and J gave up 4 bases, with 13 bases separating them. The CDR3 region is CASSLVGGRSTEAFF. The CDR3 nucleotides are TGTGCCAGCAGCTTGGTCGGGGGGCGCAGCACTGAAGCTTTCTTT.

The genes are TRBV18 and TRBJ2-7; D gene unclear. V lost 0 bases, J lost 5 bases, and 8 bases lay in between. The CDR3 spans 13 residues. Germline loops: CDR1 KGHSH, CDR2 LQKENI. Here the CDR3 reads CASSPPIENEQYF. The CDR3, as DNA: TGTGCCAGCTCACCACCTATTGAGAACGAGCAGTACTTC.

In the case of this clone: The same CDR3 arises from other DNA sequences in this sample as well. The chain has TRBV6-5 and TRBJ1-4, with a weak D call TRBD1 (5 bases). The CDR3 has 14 amino acids. V gave up 2 bases and J gave up 8 bases, with 12 bases separating them. The germline V gene has CDR1 MNHEY and CDR2 SVGAGI. This chain's CDR3 is CASSYGQGGEKLFF. The CDR3 nucleotides read TGTGCCAGCAGTTACGGGCAGGGTGGAGAAAAACTGTTTTTT.

V gene TRBV3-1 (or the pseudogene TRBV3-2) combines with J gene TRBJ2-1; TRBD2 agrees at 7 bases. V lost 3 bases to trimming and J lost 5 bases; unmatched junction nucleotides: 1. CDR3 length: 13 residues. Per the germline V gene, CDR1 is LGHDT and CDR2 is YNNKEL (reference sequence). As DNA, the CDR3 is TGTGCCAGCAGCCAGCGGGAGAACAATGAGCAGTTCTTC. Protein sequence: CASSQRENNEQFF.

This clone has just one count. Additional DNA sequences in this sample encode the identical CDR3. The V and J genes are TRBV7-9 and TRBJ2-1; a weak D match, TRBD2 (6 bases). The V and J ends lost 5 bases and 0 bases respectively, with 11 bases between them. The CDR3 length is 15 residues. The germline gives CDR1 SEHNR, CDR2 FQNEAQ (reference sequence). CDR3 sequence reads: CASSPRGNSYNEQFF. CDR3 DNA: TGTGCCAGCAGCCCCCGGGGGAACTCCTACAATGAGCAGTTCTTC.

The chain employs TRBV11-3 and TRBJ2-7, with TRBD1 as a possible D gene (6 bases). The CDR3 extends over 12 amino acids. Germline CDR1 SGHNT, CDR2 YENEEA. V lost 5 bases and J lost 12, with 17 bases in between. CDR3 bases: TGTGCCAGCAGCGAGAACACAGGGATCCGGTACTTC. Translation: CASSENTGIRYF.

This clone was found once. The CDR3 reads CASSPRQGSGANVLTF. CDR3 in DNA: TGTGCCAGCAGCCCGCGGCAGGGTTCTGGGGCCAACGTCCTGACTTTC. This sequence joins TRBV7-6 and TRBJ2-6; D is possibly TRBD1 (5 bases). The CDR3 consists of 16 residues. Germline V CDR1 and CDR2: SGHVS, FNYEAQ. V was cut by 5 bases and J by 1 base, with 12 bases left in between. Complete variable domain (other parts from reference TRBV7-6 and TRBJ2-6): GAGVSQSPRYKVTKRGQDVALRCDPISGHVSLYWYRQALGQGPEFLTYFNYEAQQDKSGLPNDRFSAERPEGSISTLTIQRTEQRDSAMYRCASSPRQGSGANVLTFGAGSRLTVL.